The 19 T cell receptor beta chains reported below all come from one sample, sequenced in a study of cytomegalovirus exposure and HLA in healthy donors. The PCR was carried out with 60 Vbeta primers and 13 Jbeta primers. Using immunoSEQ multiplex PCR, the repertoire was profiled, and TCRdb retains in-frame clones only, with some absent. The repertoire has around 71,000 clones, 65% to 70% of them found once; the top ten carry 14%. Sequences were obtained from PBMCs. The receptor source for this set is a male donor in good health and CMV-seropositive.

This chain links TRBV6-6 with TRBJ2-2; TRBD1 might be the D (6 bases). Trimming removed 9 bases at V and 1 base at J, with 12 bases between. The CDR3 sequence is 14 residues long. The germline CDR1 and CDR2 sequences are MNHNY and SVGAGI (reference sequence). CDR3 sequence reads: CASKETGNTGELFF. Here the CDR3 DNA reads TGTGCCAGTAAGGAGACAGGGAACACCGGGGAGCTGTTTTTT.

This rearrangement joins TRBV4-3 to TRBJ1-1; D might be TRBD1 (5 bases). Trimming removed 0 bases from V and 0 bases from J, with 5 bases in between. The CDR3 covers 14 residues. CDR1 is LGHNA and CDR2 is YSLEER in the germline V gene. CDR3 loop: CASSQDRVNTEAFF. The CDR3 coding sequence is TGCGCCAGCAGCCAAGACAGGGTGAACACTGAAGCTTTCTTT.

The V and J genes are TRBV30 and TRBJ1-3; maybe TRBD1 (6 bases). Germline values: CDR1 GTSNPN, CDR2 SVGIG (reference sequence). The CDR3 is 14 amino acids. The V gene lost 1 base and the J gene lost 4 bases, with 11 bases spanning the gap. DNA for the CDR3: TGTGCCTGGAGTGGAGGGACAATCGGAAACACCATATATTTT. This gives the protein CAWSGGTIGNTIYF.

The chain has TRBV10-2 and TRBJ2-5; D possibly corresponds to TRBD1 (6 bases). This CDR3 has 13 residues. V lost 8 bases to trimming and J lost 4 bases, with 14 bases between them. Germline V gives CDR1 WSHSY, CDR2 SAAADI. The CDR3: CASHDGQRETQYF. CDR3 DNA: TGCGCCAGCCACGATGGACAGCGAGAGACCCAGTACTTC.

This sequence joins TRBV10-2 and TRBJ2-7; D perhaps matches TRBD2 (6 bases). This CDR3 spans 15 amino acids. The V end lost 7 bases, the J end lost 4 bases, and 20 bases lay between the germline ends. The germline gives CDR1 WSHSY, CDR2 SAAADI. CDR3 DNA sequence: TGCGCCAGCACCCCCGGGAGTTATCCTTCATACGAGCAGTACTTC. Translating gives CASTPGSYPSYEQYF.

The chain uses TRBV11-2 and TRBJ2-7; TRBD1 agrees at 7 bases. V lost 5 bases and J lost 4; bases outside the gene matches: 2. Germline V gene lookup returns CDR1 SGHAT and CDR2 FQNNGV. The CDR3 spans 12 residues. As DNA, the CDR3 is TGTGCCAGCAGCGCGACAGGGTACGAGCAGTACTTC. It translates to CASSATGYEQYF.

The chain carries TRBV28 and TRBJ2-5, with 9 bases that match TRBD2. V lost 6 bases and J lost 3; bases outside the gene matches: 23. Per the germline V gene, CDR1 is MDHEN and CDR2 is SYDVKM. This CDR3 comprises 20 residues. CDR3 DNA: TGTGCCAGCAGCACTGACTTCCCCACGACTAGCGGAACCTTGAAAGAGACCCAGTACTTC. Its protein is CASSTDFPTTSGTLKETQYF. Full variable domain (outside the CDR3, taken from reference TRBV28 and TRBJ2-5): DVKVTQSSRYLVKRTGEKVFLECVQDMDHENMFWYRQDPGLGLRLIYFSYDVKMKEKGDIPEGYSVSREKKERFSLILESASTNQTSMYLCASSTDFPTTSGTLKETQYFGPGTRLLVL.

The V and J genes are TRBV13 and TRBJ2-1, with TRBD1 identical over 7 bases. Trimming cost V 4 bases and J 7 bases; bases outside gene matches: 16. The V gene's germline CDR1 is PRHDT and CDR2 FYEKMQ (reference sequence). The CDR3 is 17 residues long. CDR3 in DNA: TGTGCCAGCAGCTCGATCAATAACGACAGGGTGGGTAATGAGCAGTTCTTC. This sequence encodes CASSSINNDRVGNEQFF. Based on the CDR3 plus reference TRBV13 and TRBJ2-1, the full variable domain is AAGVIQSPRHLIKEKRETATLKCYPIPRHDTVYWYQQGPGQDPQFLISFYEKMQSDKGSIPDRFSAQQFSDYHSELNMSSLELGDSALYFCASSSINNDRVGNEQFFGPGTRLTVL.

This chain joins TRBV9 and TRBJ2-2; 8 bases align to TRBD2. Per germline, CDR1 SGDLS and CDR2 YYNGEE. The CDR3 spans 15 residues. The ends lost 4 bases at V and 3 bases at J; junction bases unmatched: 5. CDR3 sequence (DNA): TGTGCCAGCAGCAAATCTAGCGGGTACACCGGGGAGCTGTTTTTT. Translated: CASSKSSGYTGELFF. Combining the CDR3 with reference TRBV9 and TRBJ2-2 gives the whole variable domain DSGVTQTPKHLITATGQRVTLRCSPRSGDLSVYWYQQSLDQGLQFLIQYYNGEERAKGNILERFSAQQFPDLHSELNLSSLELGDSALYFCASSKSSGYTGELFFGEGSRLTVL.

This clone occurred a few times. One end of the junction fails to match germline, which may point to a read error. The chain recombines TRBV19 with TRBJ2-6; a possible D gene is TRBD1 (6 bases). The CDR3 loop spans 16 amino acids. Germline loops: CDR1 LNHDA, CDR2 SQIVND (reference sequence). DNA of the CDR3: TGTGCCAGTACTATACCACAGGGCGCTGGGGCCAACGTCCTGACTTTC. Translating it yields CASTIPQGAGANVLTF.

The chain combines TRBV2 with TRBJ1-2; 11 positions agree with TRBD1. V shed 7 bases and J 2 bases; nucleotides not matched to a gene: 9. CDR3 length: 16 amino acids. CDR1 is SNHLY and CDR2 is FYNNEI in the germline V gene. CDR3 in DNA: TGTGCCAGCAACCGGGACAGGGGGTACTCGAACTATGGCTACACCTTC. Protein product: CASNRDRGYSNYGYTF.

This chain uses TRBV14 with TRBJ2-7; possibly TRBD2 for D (5 bases). The CDR3 loop spans 15 amino acids. Per the germline V gene, CDR1 is SGHDN and CDR2 is FVKESK. Trimming cost V 4 bases and J 1 base, with 14 bases left between them. The CDR3 nucleotides are TGTGCCAGCAGCCCCACTCGATCGGGGTCCTACGAGCAGTACTTC. Translated: CASSPTRSGSYEQYF.

The chain links TRBV4-1 to TRBJ2-3, with 14 bases matching TRBD2. CDR1 MGHRA and CDR2 YSYEKL come from the germline V gene. The CDR3 length is 17 residues. The V and J ends lost 0 bases and 5 bases, in that order; junction bases with no gene match: 4. The CDR3 DNA sequence: TGCGCCAGCAGCCAAGAGTCCGGGACTAGCGGGAGAGATACGCAGTATTTT. Translating gives CASSQESGTSGRDTQYF.

The chain uses TRBV30 and TRBJ1-2; no firm D call. V lost 2 bases and J lost 5, with 9 bases in between. From germline, CDR1 is GTSNPN and CDR2 SVGIG (reference sequence). The CDR3 length is 12 residues. The CDR3 loop reads CAWSYSGYGYTF. Here the CDR3 DNA reads TGTGCCTGGAGTTATAGCGGATATGGCTACACCTTC.

With respect to this clone: One end of the junction does not line up with germline, which may come from a read error. The rearrangement joins TRBV5-6 to TRBJ2-1; weak D call: TRBD1 (6 bases). This CDR3 region has 14 residues. The V gene's germline CDR1 is SGHDT and CDR2 YYEEEE. The CDR3 protein is CAGSPRTAYNEQFF. The CDR3 bases are TGTGCCGGCAGCCCTAGGACAGCATACAATGAGCAGTTCTTC.

The J gene is TRBJ2-2, the V gene TRBV2; 11 bases are shared with TRBD2. Germline V gene sequence: CDR1 SNHLY, CDR2 FYNNEI. V lost 6 bases, J lost 4 bases, and 4 bases stayed unmatched. The CDR3 consists of 15 residues. The CDR3 loop reads CASRLAGVGTGELFF. In DNA form, the CDR3 reads TGTGCCAGCAGACTAGCGGGAGTTGGCACCGGGGAGCTGTTTTTT.

The chain joins TRBV11-3 to TRBJ2-7, with 9 bases identical to TRBD1. Germline CDR1 reads SGHNT; CDR2 reads YENEEA. The V and J ends lost 4 bases and 0 bases, in that order; junction bases with no gene match: 4. The CDR3 runs to 15 residues. The CDR3 protein is CASSSRTGASYEQYF. The CDR3 bases are TGTGCCAGCAGCTCTAGGACAGGGGCCTCCTACGAGCAGTACTTC. The entire variable domain, with the rest obtained from reference TRBV11-3 and TRBJ2-7, is as follows: EAGVVQSPRYKIIEKKQPVAFWCNPISGHNTLYWYLQNLGQGPELLIRYENEEAVDDSQLPKDRFSAERLKGVDSTLKIQPAELGDSAVYLCASSSRTGASYEQYFGPGTRLTVT.

The V call is TRBV18, the J call TRBJ2-6; 7 positions agree with TRBD2. CDR1 KGHSH and CDR2 LQKENI come from the germline V gene. CDR3 length equals 17 residues. V lost 3 bases and J lost 2; bases outside the gene matches: 7. CDR3 coding DNA: TGTGCCAGCTCACCCGGGGAGGGGCGAGCTGGGGCCAACGTCCTGACTTTC. Amino acids: CASSPGEGRAGANVLTF.

The V gene is TRBV13, the J gene TRBJ1-1; 8 bases fit TRBD1. V trimming: 6 bases; J trimming: 5 bases; junction bases outside the gene matches: 8. The CDR3 totals 14 residues. The germline gives CDR1 PRHDT, CDR2 FYEKMQ (reference sequence). This CDR3 reads CASRGRGRKTEAFF. CDR3 coding DNA: TGTGCCAGCAGAGGCAGGGGGCGCAAGACTGAAGCTTTCTTT.